This T cell receptor beta chain was identified during a study of CXCR3-negative and CXCR3-positive naive CD8 T cells. Study overall: With about 1.5 +/- 0.3 million reads per library, the TRB reads numbered some 130 million in total.

CD45RO-CCR7+CD27+CD95- defined naive CD8+ T cells. The libraries of TRB cDNA were constructed through 5' RACE using UMI labels. Reprocessing the 5' RACE reads, TCRdb reports a single entry for every CDR3 protein and omits DNA. This sample's table reports approximately 70,000 distinct CDR3 sequences. Study-level results: Both naive subsets, CXCR3-negative and CXCR3-positive, displayed similar TRBV-TRBJ usage, unlike memory cells. CXCR3-positive naive cells carried more hydrophobic TRB CDR3s than CXCR3-negative ones.

Germline values: CDR1 MNHEY, CDR2 SMNVEV (reference sequence). CDR3 length: 14 residues. About this clonotype itself: Its matching antigen is unknown.

The chain couples TRBV27 to TRBJ1-2. This receptor was obtained from a human donor in good health. Some clones in this sample may be carry-over from other donors' samples. Input material: naive CXCR3- CD8+ T cells from blood. The sample's subset: CD45RO-CCR7+CD27+CD95- naive CD8+ T cells lacking CXCR3 (TNR3-). The chain's CDR3 is CASSQRSMGYGYTF.